These 15 T cell receptor beta chains were all obtained from the same sample, sequenced in a study of T-cell reconstitution after alpha-beta-depleted transplantation in children. Researchers prepared the TCRbeta library using unique molecular identifiers, the study reports. Each CDR3 protein gets one entry after TCRdb re-called the PCR reads with MiXCR. Here the sample spans about 200,000 distinct CDR3 sequences, approximately 6.8% being singletons. Sequenced material: PBMCs, taken before TCRalphabeta/CD19-depleted stem cell transplant. These receptors were obtained from a girl in the first two years of life with combined immunodeficiency, due to receive a stem cell transplant.

Ten or more counts support this clonotype. This sequence joins TRBV4-3 and TRBJ2-7; 9 bases match TRBD2. Germline CDR1 LGHNA, CDR2 YSLEER. Trimming at V came to 1 base and at J to 2 bases, leaving 6 bases not matched to a gene. CDR3 size: 16 residues. The DNA of the CDR3 is TGCGCCAGCAGCCAAGGACTAGCGGCCAAAACCTACGAGCAGTACTTC. It encodes CASSQGLAAKTYEQYF.

This clonotype has a handful of counts. J is TRBJ1-4 and V is TRBV29-1; 8 positions agree with TRBD1. Germline trimming cut 2 bases from V and 6 bases from J; bases unmatched to any gene: 8. Germline V gene data show CDR1 as SQVTM and CDR2 as ANQGSEA. The CDR3 has 15 amino acids. The DNA for the CDR3 is TGCAGCGTTGAAATGGTCCAGGGGGCGTATGAAAAACTGTTTTTT. Its protein product is CSVEMVQGAYEKLFF. Using reference TRBV29-1 and TRBJ1-4 for the parts outside the CDR3, the full variable domain is SAVISQKPSRDICQRGTSLTIQCQVDSQVTMMFWYRQQPGQSLTLIATANQGSEATYESGFVIDKFPISRPNLTFSTLTVSNMSPEDSSIYLCSVEMVQGAYEKLFFGSGTQLSVL.

The chain combines TRBV11-2 with TRBJ1-1; tentative D call: TRBD1 (5 bases). CDR1 and CDR2 (germline): SGHAT, FQNNGV. The CDR3 covers 15 residues. Deletions cut 1 base from V and 5 bases from J, with 14 bases between. In nucleotides, the CDR3 is TGTGCCAGCAGCTTAGGGCGCCAGGGTGGTACTGAAGCTTTCTTT. The encoded protein is CASSLGRQGGTEAFF.

This clonotype was detected many times. This CDR3 is CASNTADTDTQYF. The CDR3 bases are TGTGCCAGCAACACGGCGGACACAGATACGCAGTATTTT. The V and J genes are TRBV9 and TRBJ2-3; D remains ambiguous. With 6 bases removed from V and 2 bases from J, the gap between germline ends came to 10 bases. The CDR3 is 13 amino acids. Looked up from germline, CDR1 is SGDLS and CDR2 is YYNGEE.

At least ten counts were recorded for this clonotype. This chain links TRBV28 with TRBJ2-4, with TRBD2 matching over 8 bases. The CDR3 runs 17 residues. Germline lookup yields CDR1 MDHEN and CDR2 SYDVKM. V shed 1 base, J shed 3 bases, and the junction held 8 bases outside the gene matches. Here the CDR3 DNA reads TGTGCCAGCAGTTTATCCGGGATAGCGGGAAACAAAAACATTCAGTACTTC. This translates into CASSLSGIAGNKNIQYF.

This clonotype was seen ten or more times. This sequence joins TRBV20-1 and TRBJ2-7; D is perhaps TRBD1 or TRBD2 (5 bases each). Trimming shortened V by 0 bases and J by 3 bases, and 9 bases separated the two germline ends. Per the germline V gene, CDR1 is DFQATT and CDR2 is SNEGSKA (reference sequence). The CDR3 has 13 residues. In nucleotides, the CDR3 is TGCAGTGCTAGAGATGGGGACCTCTACGAGCAGTACTTC. It encodes CSARDGDLYEQYF.

The table lists this clonotype with many counts. The chain combines TRBV4-1 with TRBJ1-2; D is perhaps TRBD1 (6 bases). CDR3 length: 15 residues. Looked up from germline, CDR1 is MGHRA and CDR2 is YSYEKL. Trimming took off 4 bases at V and 0 bases at J, with 12 bases between the two ends. In nucleotides, the CDR3 is TGCGCCAGCAGCCCCTGGGGGCTTACTAACTATGGCTACACCTTC. This gives the protein CASSPWGLTNYGYTF.

The chain links TRBV7-8 to TRBJ2-7; tentatively, D is TRBD1 or TRBD2 (6 bases each). Germline V gene lookup returns CDR1 SGHVS and CDR2 FQNEAQ. V shed 6 bases and J shed 2 bases, with 20 bases lying between them. The CDR3 is 16 residues long. The CDR3 DNA follows: TGTGCCAGCAGGGGTTGGAGTCCGGGGGCCCCCTACGAGCAGTACTTC. This sequence encodes CASRGWSPGAPYEQYF.

This clonotype appeared many times. The V gene is TRBV9, the J gene TRBJ2-7, with TRBD1 matching 8 bases. The germline V gene encodes CDR1 SGDLS and CDR2 YYNGEE. This CDR3 contains 15 residues. V trimming: 4 bases; J trimming: 6 bases; junction bases outside the gene matches: 12. CDR3 nucleotides: TGTGCCAGCAGCCCAGGAGGCGGACAGGGCATCGAGCAGTACTTC. This gives the protein CASSPGGGQGIEQYF.

This clonotype was observed at least ten times. J is TRBJ2-7 and V is TRBV5-1, with D possibly being TRBD1 or TRBD2 (6 bases each). The length of the CDR3 is 15 residues. CDR1 is SGHRS, CDR2 YFSETQ, per germline. Trimming left V 0 bases short and J 1 base short, with 11 bases between. The CDR3: CASSLGQEGSYEQYF. Written as DNA, the CDR3 is TGCGCCAGCAGCTTGGGACAGGAGGGATCCTACGAGCAGTACTTC.

This clonotype was detected many times. The chain combines TRBV29-1 with TRBJ2-1; no firm D call. CDR1 SQVTM and CDR2 ANQGSEA come from the germline V gene. This CDR3 is built from 14 residues. Trimming removed 2 bases at V and 0 bases at J, with 8 bases between. CDR3 nucleotides: TGCAGCGTTGAACCGGCTAGCTCCTACAATGAGCAGTTCTTC. Its protein is CSVEPASSYNEQFF.

This clonotype was recorded many times. The chain has TRBV7-2 and TRBJ2-6; D is possibly TRBD1 (5 bases). The ends were cut back, 2 bases at V and 2 bases at J, with 13 bases in the middle. The germline V gene has CDR1 SGHTA and CDR2 FQGNSA. CDR3 length: 17 amino acids. The CDR3 DNA reads TGTGCCAGCAGCTTATCCCCCAAGGGGCCTGGGGCCAACGTCCTGACTTTC. Amino acid sequence: CASSLSPKGPGANVLTF.

This clonotype was seen at least ten times. This chain uses TRBV7-2 with TRBJ2-7; 11 positions agree with TRBD2. V was pared by 5 bases and J by 0 bases, with 6 bases of the junction left unmatched. Looked up from germline, CDR1 is SGHTA and CDR2 is FQGNSA. CDR3 size: 16 residues. CDR3 DNA: TGTGCCAGCAGCCGTAGACTAGCGGGGAGCTCCTACGAGCAGTACTTC. Translated, it gives CASSRRLAGSSYEQYF. The variable domain in full, completed from reference TRBV7-2 and TRBJ2-7, reads GAGVSQSPSNKVTEKGKDVELRCDPISGHTALYWYRQSLGQGLEFLIYFQGNSAPDKSGLPSDRFSAERTGGSVSTLTIQRTQQEDSAVYLCASSRRLAGSSYEQYFGPGTRLTVT.

The table lists this clonotype with many counts. The chain joins TRBV7-6 to TRBJ1-1; D ambiguous. V lost 4 bases, J lost 11 bases, and 14 bases lay in between. The CDR3 length is 12 residues. Germline loops: CDR1 SGHVS, CDR2 FNYEAQ. The CDR3 region has the DNA TGTGCCAGCAGCTCCTCCCCGATTGAGGCTTTCTTT. It encodes CASSSSPIEAFF.

This clonotype was seen many times. The chain joins TRBV28 to TRBJ2-1; D might be TRBD1 (6 bases). The germline V and J ends were trimmed by 5 bases and 6 bases, with 14 bases remaining between them. The CDR3 sequence is 14 residues long. Germline assignment: CDR1 MDHEN and CDR2 SYDVKM. In nucleotides, the CDR3 is TGTGCCAGCAGTCTTTCAGGGGACCCCAATGAGCAGTTCTTC. It translates to CASSLSGDPNEQFF.